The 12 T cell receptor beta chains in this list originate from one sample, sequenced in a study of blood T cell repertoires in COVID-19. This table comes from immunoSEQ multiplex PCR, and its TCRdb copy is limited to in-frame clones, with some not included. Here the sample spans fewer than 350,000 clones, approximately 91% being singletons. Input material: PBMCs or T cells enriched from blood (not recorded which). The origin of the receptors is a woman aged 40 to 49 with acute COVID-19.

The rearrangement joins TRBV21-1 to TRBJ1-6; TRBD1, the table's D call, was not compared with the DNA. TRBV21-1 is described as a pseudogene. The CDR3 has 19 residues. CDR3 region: CASEKGQGVREGPGSPLHF. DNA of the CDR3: TGTGCCAGCGAAAAGGGACAGGGTGTTCGAGAAGGACCCGGTTCACCCCTCCACTTT.

The chain's CDR3 is CASKTGITNEKLFF. The CDR3 DNA reads TGTGCCAGTAAGACAGGGATTACTAATGAAAAACTGTTTTTT. The chain has TRBV19 and TRBJ1-4; 7 nucleotides agree with TRBD1. Germline V gene sequence: CDR1 LNHDA, CDR2 SQIVND (reference sequence). The length of the CDR3 is 14 residues. Trimming took 7 bases from V and 2 from J; bases not matched to a gene: 4.

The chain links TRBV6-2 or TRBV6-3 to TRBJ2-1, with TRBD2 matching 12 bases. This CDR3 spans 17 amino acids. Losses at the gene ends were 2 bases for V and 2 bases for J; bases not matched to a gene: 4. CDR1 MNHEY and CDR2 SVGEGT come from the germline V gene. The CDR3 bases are TGTGCCAGCAGTTACCTAGCGGGAGGGCCGCCCTACAATGAGCAGTTCTTC. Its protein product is CASSYLAGGPPYNEQFF.

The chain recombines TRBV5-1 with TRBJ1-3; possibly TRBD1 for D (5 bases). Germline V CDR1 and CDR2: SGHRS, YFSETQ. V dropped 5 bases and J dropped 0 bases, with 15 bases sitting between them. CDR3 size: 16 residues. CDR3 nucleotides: TGCGCCAGCAGACTATCAACAGGCGGCTCTGGAAACACCATATATTTT. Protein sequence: CASRLSTGGSGNTIYF. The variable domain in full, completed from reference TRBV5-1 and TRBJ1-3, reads KAGVTQTPRYLIKTRGQQVTLSCSPISGHRSVSWYQQTPGQGLQFLFEYFSETQRNKGNFPGRFSGRQFSNSRSEMNVSTLELGDSALYLCASRLSTGGSGNTIYFGEGSWLTVV.

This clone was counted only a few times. The CDR3: CASSEGTSGRNEQFF. The CDR3 DNA reads TGTGCCAGCAGTGAAGGGACTAGCGGGAGGAATGAGCAGTTCTTC. This rearrangement joins TRBV6-1 to TRBJ2-1; the match to TRBD2 covers 14 bases. Trimming cost V 1 base and J 7 bases; bases outside gene matches: 0. Germline V gene data show CDR1 as MNHNS and CDR2 as SASEGT. This CDR3 has 15 residues.

DNA of the CDR3: TGTGCCAGCAGCCAAGATTCAAAACAGCCCCAGCATTTT. Residues: CASSQDSKQPQHF. This rearrangement joins TRBV3-1 (or the pseudogene TRBV3-2) to TRBJ1-5; no reliable D call. Trimming shortened V by 0 bases and J by 7 bases, and 7 bases separated the two germline ends. This CDR3 contains 13 residues. Germline CDR1 LGHDT, CDR2 YNNKEL (reference sequence).

DNA of the CDR3: TGTGCCAGCAGGCCCCCGGGGGTGGACACCGGGGAGCTGTTTTTT. This gives the protein CASRPPGVDTGELFF. This chain links TRBV6-5 with TRBJ2-2; D may be TRBD2 (6 bases). Trimming cost V 6 bases and J 3 bases, with 14 bases left between them. CDR1 is MNHEY and CDR2 is SVGAGI in the germline V gene. The CDR3 length is 15 residues.

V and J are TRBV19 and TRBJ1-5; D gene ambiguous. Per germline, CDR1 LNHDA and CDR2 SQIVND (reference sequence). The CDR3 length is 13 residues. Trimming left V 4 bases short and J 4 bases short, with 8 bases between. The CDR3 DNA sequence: TGTGCCAGTAGTAGGGCAGCAAATCAGCCCCAGCATTTT. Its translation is CASSRAANQPQHF.

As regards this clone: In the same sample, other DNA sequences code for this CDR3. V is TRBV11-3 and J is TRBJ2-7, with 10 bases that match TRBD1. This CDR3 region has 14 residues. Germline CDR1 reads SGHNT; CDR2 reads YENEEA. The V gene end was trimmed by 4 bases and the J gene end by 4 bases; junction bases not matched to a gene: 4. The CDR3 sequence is CASSYPGQGYEQYF. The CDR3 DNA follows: TGTGCCAGCAGCTATCCGGGACAGGGGTACGAGCAGTACTTC.

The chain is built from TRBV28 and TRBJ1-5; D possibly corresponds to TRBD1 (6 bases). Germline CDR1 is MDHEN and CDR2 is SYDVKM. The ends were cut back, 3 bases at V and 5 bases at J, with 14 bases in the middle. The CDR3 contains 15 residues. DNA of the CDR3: TGTGCCAGCAGTTTCTTTCGACAGGTTGATCAGCCCCAGCATTTT. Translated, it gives CASSFFRQVDQPQHF.

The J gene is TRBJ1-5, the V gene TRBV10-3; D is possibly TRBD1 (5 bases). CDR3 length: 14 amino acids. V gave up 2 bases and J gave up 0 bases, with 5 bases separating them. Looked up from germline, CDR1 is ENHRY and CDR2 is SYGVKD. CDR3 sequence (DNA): TGTGCCATCAGTGAGACAGGTAGCAATCAGCCCCAGCATTTT. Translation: CAISETGSNQPQHF.

CDR3 sequence: CASSPVFQNEKLFF. CDR3 sequence (DNA): TGTGCCAGCAGCCCCGTTTTCCAGAATGAAAAACTGTTTTTT. The rearrangement joins TRBV11-2 to TRBJ1-4; D is unresolved. The CDR3 runs to 14 residues. V shed 5 bases and J shed 5 bases, with 12 bases lying between them. Germline CDR1 is SGHAT and CDR2 is FQNNGV.